Listed below are T cell receptor beta chains from one sample, sequenced in a study of shared clonotypes between healthy human individuals. Generated by immunoSEQ multiplex PCR, the TCRdb table keeps only in-frame clones and is missing some. The table shows about 510,000 clones, with 60% to 80% occurring only once. The sample consisted of PBMCs. These receptors originate from a woman between 40 and 55 years old in good health. Some clones in this sample may be carry-over from other donors' samples. CDR3s include the opening cysteine and the closing phenylalanine or tryptophan. The order of the fields is clone size, D gene, J gene, V gene, CDR3 protein, CDR3 DNA. A D gene is named only where the DNA matches it firmly. Size values are once, few and many counts, or a class for expanded clones, and some rows have none.

>.|TRBD2|TRBJ2-7|TRBV11-2
CASSSGLGLYEQYF
TGTGCCAGCAGCTCTGGACTAGGTCTCTACGAGCAGTACTTC
>.|TRBD2|TRBJ2-1|TRBV29-1
CSGDEAGGSSYNEQFF
TGCAGCGGCGACGAAGCGGGAGGGAGCTCCTACAATGAGCAGTTCTTC
>.|.|TRBJ2-3|TRBV4-1
CASSQEGWGGTDTQYF
TGCGCCAGCAGCCAAGAAGGGTGGGGGGGCACAGATACGCAGTATTTT
>few|.|TRBJ2-6|TRBV2
CARWAPSSGANVLTF
TGTGCCAGGTGGGCCCCTAGCTCTGGGGCCAACGTCCTGACTTTC
>once|.|TRBJ1-2|TRBV19
CASSIDLFYGYTF
TGTGCCAGTAGTATAGATCTGTTTTATGGCTACACCTTC
>.|.|TRBJ2-1|TRBV7-9
CASSLAEASEQFF
TGTGCCAGCAGCTTAGCGGAAGCGAGTGAGCAGTTCTTC
>.|TRBD1|TRBJ1-2|TRBV6-5
CASSYGTGVGGYTF
TGTGCCAGCAGTTACGGGACAGGGGTAGGAGGCTACACCTTC
>few|TRBD1|TRBJ1-1|TRBV9
CASSVGSGGTEAFF
TGTGCCAGCAGCGTAGGGTCAGGGGGCACTGAAGCTTTCTTT
>.|.|TRBJ2-2|TRBV19
CASQSADSYTGELFF
TGTGCCAGTCAATCTGCGGACAGCTACACCGGGGAGCTGTTTTTT
>.|.|TRBJ2-5|TRBV5-1
CASSSYSTGEETQYF
TGCGCCAGCAGCTCGTACTCTACGGGAGAAGAGACCCAGTACTTC